This T cell receptor beta chain originates from a study of cytomegalovirus exposure and HLA in healthy donors. In its sample, this clone was seen a few times. Germline CDR1 is SGHNT and CDR2 is YYREEE (reference sequence). The CDR3 has 14 residues. V was shortened by 2 bases and J by 0 bases, with 8 bases between the two germline ends. PCR involved 60 Vbeta and 13 Jbeta primers. Using immunoSEQ multiplex PCR, the repertoire was profiled, and TCRdb retains in-frame clones only, with some absent. The sample lists more than 100,000 clones, approximately 10% occurring once. The rearrangement joins TRBV5-4 to TRBJ1-2; D is unclear. The source of this sequence is a middle-aged woman in good health and CMV-seropositive. The specimen was PBMCs. The CDR3 bases are TGTGCCAGCAGCTTCGGTATAGCTAACTATGGCTACACCTTC. Protein sequence: CASSFGIANYGYTF.